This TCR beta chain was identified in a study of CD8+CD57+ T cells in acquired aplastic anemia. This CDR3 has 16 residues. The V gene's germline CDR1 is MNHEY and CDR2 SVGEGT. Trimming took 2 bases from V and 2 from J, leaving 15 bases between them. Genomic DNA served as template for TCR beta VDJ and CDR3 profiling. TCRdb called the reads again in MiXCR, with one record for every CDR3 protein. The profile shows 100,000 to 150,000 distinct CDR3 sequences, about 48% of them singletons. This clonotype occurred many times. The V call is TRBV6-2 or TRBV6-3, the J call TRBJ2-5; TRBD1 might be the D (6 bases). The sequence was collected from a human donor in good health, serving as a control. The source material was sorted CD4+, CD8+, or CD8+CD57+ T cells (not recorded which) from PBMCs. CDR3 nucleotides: TGTGCCAGCAGTTACACCGAATACAGGGAACAAGAGACCCAGTACTTC. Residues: CASSYTEYREQETQYF.